These 8 T cell receptor beta chains share one sample of origin, sequenced in a study of CD8+ T cells in alopecia areata (dated by TCRdb to 2017 to 2018). The library was built by means of the immunoSEQ multiplex PCR assay. RNA was extracted from all samples and reverse transcribed into cDNA, which served as template for TCR sequencing. Here the immuneACCESS table is served through TCRdb, limited to in-frame sequences with V and J called. Missing clones are a known gap in these copies; in checked studies unresolved V genes cover under half, and the rest lacks a known reason. The sample table lists roughly 250,000 clones, around 64% of them with a count of one. The ten largest make up roughly 0.93% of the sample. The treatment or condition label for this specimen denotes: oral pan-JAK inhibitor, 5-10 mg twice daily. The source was CD4+ T cells sorted from blood, collected around week 54, from a patient treated with tofacitinib. The origin of the receptors is a human donor with alopecia areata.

The chain is built from TRBV15 and TRBJ1-6; maybe TRBD1 (6 bases). The CDR3 spans 13 residues. Germline values: CDR1 LNHNV, CDR2 YYDKDF (reference sequence). V was clipped by 9 bases and J by 7 bases, with 13 bases between them. This chain's CDR3 is CATGRDTNSPLHF. DNA for the CDR3: TGTGCCACTGGCCGGGACACGAATTCACCCCTCCACTTT.

V usage is TRBV7-2 and J usage is TRBJ2-7; TRBD1 is a possible D gene (5 bases). The CDR3 has 14 amino acids. V gave up 1 base and J gave up 7 bases, with 14 bases separating them. Germline loops: CDR1 SGHTA, CDR2 FQGNSA. Written as DNA, the CDR3 is TGTGCCAGCAGCTTAGACTGGGGCAGAGCGGAGCAGTACTTC. It yields the protein CASSLDWGRAEQYF. The entire variable domain, with the rest obtained from reference TRBV7-2 and TRBJ2-7, is as follows: GAGVSQSPSNKVTEKGKDVELRCDPISGHTALYWYRQSLGQGLEFLIYFQGNSAPDKSGLPSDRFSAERTGGSVSTLTIQRTQQEDSAVYLCASSLDWGRAEQYFGPGTRLTVT.

This clone was seen just once. The rearrangement uses TRBV18 and TRBJ1-1; possible D gene TRBD1, 5 bases. Germline CDR1 KGHSH, CDR2 LQKENI. V was trimmed by 0 bases and J by 1 base, leaving 9 bases between them. The CDR3 totals 15 residues. The CDR3: CASSPPNGGNTEAFF. CDR3 nucleotides: TGTGCCAGCTCACCACCAAATGGGGGGAACACTGAAGCTTTCTTT. Looking up the rest from reference TRBV18 and TRBJ1-1 gives the full variable domain: NAGVMQNPRHLVRRRGQEARLRCSPMKGHSHVYWYRQLPEEGLKFMVYLQKENIIDESGMPKERFSAEFPKEGPSILRIQQVVRGDSAAYFCASSPPNGGNTEAFFGQGTRLTVV.

With respect to this clone: The junction departs from the called germline gene at one end, perhaps through a read error. The rearrangement links TRBV6-6 to TRBJ1-5; unclear D gene. CDR1 is MNHNY and CDR2 is SVGAGI in the germline V gene (reference sequence). CDR3 length: 11 amino acids. As DNA, the CDR3 is TGTGCCAGCACCGACGGTCAGTCCCAGCATTTT. Encoded protein: CASTDGQSQHF.

This sequence joins TRBV27 and TRBJ1-6; tentatively, D is TRBD1 (6 bases). The CDR3 loop spans 12 amino acids. V lost 6 bases to trimming and J lost 8 bases, with 8 bases between them. Germline assignment: CDR1 MNHEY and CDR2 SMNVEV (reference sequence). CDR3: CASRDSHSPLHF. The DNA for the CDR3 is TGTGCCAGCAGGGACAGCCATTCACCCCTCCACTTT.

This clone came up a few times. The same CDR3 also results from other DNA sequences found in this sample. The chain combines TRBV6-5 with TRBJ1-1, with D possibly TRBD1 on 5 matching bases. Trimming took 2 bases from V and 2 from J, leaving 6 bases between them. CDR1 and CDR2 (germline): MNHEY, SVGAGI. The CDR3 is made up of 13 amino acids. The CDR3 sequence: CASSYGGNTEAFF. CDR3 sequence (DNA): TGTGCCAGCAGTTACGGGGGAAACACTGAAGCTTTCTTT.

The V call is TRBV30, the J call TRBJ2-3, with D uncertain. This CDR3 is built from 14 residues. Germline CDR1 and CDR2: GTSNPN and SVGIG (reference sequence). V lost 0 bases and J lost 10, with 17 bases in between. The CDR3 nucleotides are TGTGCCTGGAGTGTACTTGGGTCCCGCGCTGCGCAGTATTTT. Its translation: CAWSVLGSRAAQYF. The full variable domain, rest sourced from reference TRBV30 and TRBJ2-3, is SQTIHQWPATLVQPVGSPLSLECTVEGTSNPNLYWYRQAAGRGLQLLFYSVGIGQISSEVPQNLSASRPQDRQFILSSKKLLLSDSGFYLCAWSVLGSRAAQYFGPGTRLTVL.

V is TRBV29-1 and J is TRBJ2-1; 7 bases are shared with TRBD1. The CDR3 covers 15 residues. Germline assignment: CDR1 SQVTM and CDR2 ANQGSEA. The J segment lost 2 bases and the V segment lost 7 bases, leaving 11 bases of the junction unmatched. The CDR3 region is CSAQLRGGPYNEQFF. The DNA of the CDR3 is TGCAGCGCACAGCTAAGAGGGGGCCCCTACAATGAGCAGTTCTTC.